These 25 T cell receptor beta chains were sequenced from one sample in a study of blood T cell repertoires in COVID-19. Generated by immunoSEQ multiplex PCR, the TCRdb table keeps only in-frame clones and is missing some. Counted here are approximately 200,000 clones, about nine tenths occurring once; the ten biggest clones make up around 7%. The specimen was PBMCs or T cells enriched from blood (not recorded which). These receptors originate from a young man in a cohort exposed to, infected with or recovered from COVID-19 (not recorded which).

By its share, this clone is medium-sized. This chain uses TRBV7-6 with TRBJ2-1; 11 bases align to TRBD2. The CDR3 has 15 amino acids. With V trimmed by 3 bases and J by 4 bases, 2 bases remained unmatched. CDR1 is SGHVS and CDR2 is FNYEAQ in the germline V gene. For the CDR3, the DNA is TGTGCCAGCAGCTTCGGACTAGCGGGTTACAATGAGCAGTTCTTC. Translating it yields CASSFGLAGYNEQFF.

This chain joins TRBV7-9 and TRBJ2-1, with 7 positions matching TRBD2. This CDR3 is built from 16 residues. The ends lost 1 base at V and 0 bases at J; junction bases unmatched: 3. Per the germline V gene, CDR1 is SEHNR and CDR2 is FQNEAQ (reference sequence). The CDR3 DNA reads as TGTGCCAGCAGCTTAGTGGGCGGGAGCTCCTACAATGAGCAGTTCTTC. As protein: CASSLVGGSSYNEQFF.

The V and J genes are TRBV5-1 and TRBJ2-2, with a weak D call TRBD1 (5 bases). V was trimmed by 0 bases and J by 3 bases, leaving 15 bases between them. Germline-derived CDR1 and CDR2 are SGHRS and YFSETQ. The CDR3 is 17 amino acids. The CDR3 nucleotides read TGCGCCAGCAGCTTGGATGCAGGGAAGGGCGACACCGGGGAGCTGTTTTTT. Amino acid sequence: CASSLDAGKGDTGELFF.

The count of this clone is one. The chain recombines TRBV9 with TRBJ1-1; a possible D gene is TRBD1 (5 bases). The V end lost 5 bases, the J end lost 6 bases, and 14 bases lay between the germline ends. The CDR3 is made up of 13 amino acids. The germline gives CDR1 SGDLS, CDR2 YYNGEE. CDR3 loop: CASSRGNVPEAFF. In DNA form, the CDR3 reads TGTGCCAGCAGTCGGGGGAATGTCCCTGAAGCTTTCTTT.

J is TRBJ2-1 and V is TRBV28; D not certain. CDR3 length: 14 residues. Trimming removed 0 bases from V and 10 bases from J, with 13 bases in between. Per germline, CDR1 MDHEN and CDR2 SYDVKM. Here the CDR3 DNA reads TGTGCCAGCAGTTTATGGCCAGGTCGATGGGAGCAGTTCTTC. The encoded protein is CASSLWPGRWEQFF.

The rearrangement links TRBV24-1 to TRBJ2-7, with 7 bases matching TRBD1. The CDR3 consists of 12 residues. Germline V lookup: CDR1 KGHDR, CDR2 SFDVKD. J was trimmed by 9 bases and V by 1 base; bases with no gene match: 2. The CDR3: CATSDFSGGQYF. The CDR3 nucleotides read TGTGCCACCAGTGATTTCTCAGGGGGGCAGTACTTC.

The CDR3 sequence: CASMVPRSYNEQFF. CDR3 coding DNA: TGTGCCAGCATGGTACCTCGGTCCTACAATGAGCAGTTCTTC. The chain combines TRBV2 with TRBJ2-1; D is undetermined. V dropped 7 bases and J dropped 1 base, with 11 bases sitting between them. The CDR3 length is 14 residues. Germline V gene data show CDR1 as SNHLY and CDR2 as FYNNEI.

The J gene is TRBJ2-3, the V gene TRBV28; D ambiguous. Germline CDR1 MDHEN, CDR2 SYDVKM. CDR3 length: 14 residues. V dropped 5 bases and J dropped 5 bases, with 14 bases sitting between them. As DNA, the CDR3 is TGTGCCAGCAGTCCCCAGACGCCGGGAGATACGCAGTATTTT. Residues: CASSPQTPGDTQYF.

This clone was observed a handful of times. V usage is TRBV6-2 or TRBV6-3 and J usage is TRBJ2-7; D is unresolved. The CDR3 runs 12 residues. V was pared by 2 bases and J by 3 bases, with 5 bases between. From germline, CDR1 is MNHEY and CDR2 SVGEGT. CDR3 amino acids: CASSYPYYEQYF. The CDR3 coding sequence is TGTGCCAGCAGTTACCCCTACTACGAGCAGTACTTC.

The chain recombines TRBV5-4 with TRBJ2-5; 7 positions match TRBD2. The junction had 4 bases not matched to a gene; V was cut back by 0 bases and J by 5 bases. Germline V lookup: CDR1 SGHNT, CDR2 YYREEE (reference sequence). The CDR3 consists of 14 residues. Written as DNA, the CDR3 is TGTGCCAGCAGCTTGGCTAGCGGAAGGGAGACCCAGTACTTC. Protein sequence: CASSLASGRETQYF.

The chain carries TRBV13 and TRBJ2-2, with TRBD2 identical over 8 bases. Germline trimming cut 7 bases from V and 6 bases from J; bases unmatched to any gene: 16. Germline loops: CDR1 PRHDT, CDR2 FYEKMQ (reference sequence). The CDR3 loop spans 17 amino acids. CDR3 sequence reads: CASTRRLAGGFPGELFF. DNA of the CDR3: TGTGCCAGCACCCGACGGCTAGCGGGCGGATTCCCCGGGGAGCTGTTTTTT.

This clone showed up just once. The V gene is TRBV24-1, the J gene TRBJ1-2; a possible D gene is TRBD1 (5 bases). V was shortened by 9 bases and J by 6 bases, with 16 bases between the two germline ends. Per germline, CDR1 KGHDR and CDR2 SFDVKD. The length of the CDR3 is 13 residues. The CDR3 loop reads CATGGTSTHGYTF. In DNA form, the CDR3 reads TGTGCCACCGGAGGGACTTCCACGCATGGCTACACCTTC.

The V gene is TRBV2, the J gene TRBJ1-5; 10 bases agree with TRBD1. From germline, CDR1 is SNHLY and CDR2 FYNNEI. The J segment lost 6 bases and the V segment lost 6 bases, leaving 8 bases of the junction unmatched. The CDR3 runs to 15 residues. CDR3 nucleotides: TGTGCCAGCAGGGTAGACAGGGGGCGTCGTCAGCCCCAGCATTTT. Protein product: CASRVDRGRRQPQHF.

This CDR3 reads CASSPDGTVHEQYF. The CDR3 DNA follows: TGTGCCAGCAGTCCGGACGGGACAGTCCACGAGCAGTACTTC. The gene calls are TRBV28 and TRBJ2-7; TRBD1 agrees at 7 bases. V gave up 5 bases and J gave up 5 bases; unmatched junction bases: 9. CDR3 size: 14 residues. Germline V gene sequence: CDR1 MDHEN, CDR2 SYDVKM.

In DNA form, the CDR3 reads TGTGCCAGCTCCCAAGGGGGCGGAAACAATGAGCAGTTCTTC. This gives the protein CASSQGGGNNEQFF. The chain has TRBV18 and TRBJ2-1, with 7 bases aligning to TRBD1. Trimming cost V 6 bases and J 5 bases; bases outside gene matches: 7. This CDR3 has 14 residues. Germline V gene lookup returns CDR1 KGHSH and CDR2 LQKENI.

This clone was counted a single time. The chain employs TRBV7-6 and TRBJ1-1; D is unresolved. Germline values: CDR1 SGHVS, CDR2 FNYEAQ. The CDR3 is made up of 13 amino acids. Trimming removed 5 bases at V and 0 bases at J, with 7 bases between. CDR3 in DNA: TGTGCCAGCAGCGCGGATCTGAACACTGAAGCTTTCTTT. Encoded protein: CASSADLNTEAFF.

The chain couples TRBV14 to TRBJ1-6; no firm D call. The CDR3 runs to 16 residues. Germline values: CDR1 SGHDN, CDR2 FVKESK. V shed 3 bases and J shed 5 bases, with 14 bases lying between them. The CDR3 spells CASSQHTGLNNSPLHF. CDR3 sequence (DNA): TGTGCCAGCAGCCAGCACACTGGGCTAAATAATTCACCCCTCCACTTT.

The gene calls are TRBV28 and TRBJ1-4; 7 positions match TRBD1. After removal of 6 bases from V and 7 bases from J, the junction contained 26 bases not matched to a gene. CDR3 length: 20 residues. The germline V gene has CDR1 MDHEN and CDR2 SYDVKM. CDR3: CASSHTTQTGLRPGSEKLFF. In DNA form, the CDR3 reads TGTGCCAGCAGCCACACCACCCAGACAGGGTTAAGACCTGGAAGTGAAAAACTGTTTTTT.

The CDR3 region is CASSVQGAGGELFF. Here the CDR3 DNA reads TGTGCCAGCAGCGTACAGGGGGCCGGCGGGGAGCTGTTTTTT. This sequence joins TRBV9 and TRBJ2-2, with 8 bases aligning to TRBD1. Germline V gene lookup returns CDR1 SGDLS and CDR2 YYNGEE. After removal of 1 base from V and 7 bases from J, the junction contained 3 bases not matched to a gene. The CDR3 loop spans 14 amino acids.

The gene calls are TRBV7-2 and TRBJ2-3; D may be TRBD2 (5 bases). Per the germline V gene, CDR1 is SGHTA and CDR2 is FQGNSA. The CDR3 is 14 residues long. V was trimmed by 3 bases and J by 2 bases, leaving 9 bases between them. CDR3 bases: TGTGCCAGCAGCTTTGACTATTCCACAGATACGCAGTATTTT. Residues: CASSFDYSTDTQYF. Variable domain in full (rest from reference TRBV7-2 and TRBJ2-3): GAGVSQSPSNKVTEKGKDVELRCDPISGHTALYWYRQSLGQGLEFLIYFQGNSAPDKSGLPSDRFSAERTGGSVSTLTIQRTQQEDSAVYLCASSFDYSTDTQYFGPGTRLTVL.

The V call is TRBV2, the J call TRBJ1-1, with TRBD1 identical over 9 bases. CDR1 is SNHLY, CDR2 FYNNEI, per germline. The J segment lost 6 bases and the V segment lost 5 bases, leaving 4 bases of the junction unmatched. The CDR3 has 13 residues. The CDR3 sequence: CASSYRGQAEAFF. As DNA, the CDR3 is TGTGCCAGCAGTTACAGGGGGCAAGCTGAAGCTTTCTTT.

V is TRBV12-3 or TRBV12-4 and J is TRBJ2-2, with D perhaps TRBD2 (5 bases). Trimming shortened V by 5 bases and J by 4 bases, and 8 bases separated the two germline ends. The CDR3 consists of 13 residues. CDR3 amino acids: CASSPEGTGELFF. Here the CDR3 DNA reads TGTGCCAGCAGTCCCGAGGGCACCGGGGAGCTGTTTTTT.

This chain connects TRBV15 to TRBJ1-5; D uncertain. This CDR3 region has 13 residues. The ends were cut back, 0 bases at V and 4 bases at J, with 4 bases in the middle. Looked up from germline, CDR1 is LNHNV and CDR2 is YYDKDF (reference sequence). The CDR3 nucleotides read TGTGCCACCAGCAGAGATCATAATCAGCCCCAGCATTTT. This gives the protein CATSRDHNQPQHF.

This clone was picked up one time. V and J are TRBV9 and TRBJ2-1; D unclear. This CDR3 is built from 15 residues. CDR1 is SGDLS and CDR2 is YYNGEE in the germline V gene. Trimming cost V 0 bases and J 0 bases, with 7 bases left between them. The CDR3 nucleotides read TGTGCCAGCAGCGTAGAAAGGAGCTCCTACAATGAGCAGTTCTTC. Translated, it gives CASSVERSSYNEQFF. The full variable domain, rest sourced from reference TRBV9 and TRBJ2-1, is DSGVTQTPKHLITATGQRVTLRCSPRSGDLSVYWYQQSLDQGLQFLIQYYNGEERAKGNILERFSAQQFPDLHSELNLSSLELGDSALYFCASSVERSSYNEQFFGPGTRLTVL.

This sequence joins TRBV3-1 (or the pseudogene TRBV3-2) and TRBJ2-1; the match to TRBD2 covers 8 bases. The length of the CDR3 is 16 residues. CDR1 is LGHDT, CDR2 YNNKEL, per germline (reference sequence). Trimming at V came to 5 bases and at J to 8 bases, leaving 14 bases not matched to a gene. The CDR3 region is CASSDNGRGASDEQFF. CDR3 nucleotide sequence: TGTGCCAGCAGCGATAACGGGAGGGGCGCCAGTGATGAGCAGTTCTTC.